Following are 6 T cell receptor beta chains from one sample sequenced in a study of blood T cell repertoires in COVID-19. Repertoires were generated with immunoSEQ multiplex PCR, while TCRdb's copy carries only in-frame clones and drops some. The sample gives around 260,000 clones, about 90% of which show up once; under 2.5% is in the top ten. The sample consisted of peripheral blood. All receptors come from a woman in her 50s with acute or convalescent COVID-19.

The chain couples TRBV11-2 to TRBJ2-7; 13 positions match TRBD2. The J segment lost 3 bases and the V segment lost 5 bases, leaving 13 bases of the junction unmatched. In germline, CDR1 is SGHAT, CDR2 FQNNGV. CDR3 size: 18 residues. In DNA form, the CDR3 reads TGTGCCAGCAGCCCGCGGACTAGCGGGAGACGGTCCCACTACGAGCAGTACTTC. This codes for CASSPRTSGRRSHYEQYF.

The genes are TRBV12-3 or TRBV12-4 and TRBJ2-5; no clear D. This CDR3 has 12 amino acids. V was trimmed by 5 bases and J by 3 bases, leaving 7 bases between them. In DNA form, the CDR3 reads TGTGCCAGCAGTAGAGCTAAAGAGACCCAGTACTTC. It codes for CASSRAKETQYF.

The V call is TRBV3-1 (or the pseudogene TRBV3-2), the J call TRBJ2-1, with 9 positions matching TRBD2. Trimming cost V 0 bases and J 9 bases; bases outside gene matches: 15. There are 18 residues in the CDR3. Germline values: CDR1 LGHDT, CDR2 YNNKEL (reference sequence). DNA for the CDR3: TGTGCCAGCAGCCAAGAAGAATCTTACGCGGGAGGGCCGGGTGAGCAGTTCTTC. This sequence encodes CASSQEESYAGGPGEQFF.

This chain joins TRBV9 and TRBJ2-7, with D possibly TRBD1 on 7 matching bases. This CDR3 has 16 amino acids. Looked up from germline, CDR1 is SGDLS and CDR2 is YYNGEE. Trimming pared 3 bases from V and 1 base from J, leaving 17 bases between. CDR3 residues: CASSGRVEGASYEQYF. CDR3 DNA: TGTGCCAGCAGCGGGAGGGTAGAGGGGGCGTCCTACGAGCAGTACTTC. The whole variable domain, remainder taken from reference TRBV9 and TRBJ2-7, is DSGVTQTPKHLITATGQRVTLRCSPRSGDLSVYWYQQSLDQGLQFLIQYYNGEERAKGNILERFSAQQFPDLHSELNLSSLELGDSALYFCASSGRVEGASYEQYFGPGTRLTVT.

The rearrangement links TRBV27 to TRBJ2-7; TRBD1 matches at 9 bases. With V trimmed by 1 base and J by 2 bases, 9 bases remained unmatched. Per the germline V gene, CDR1 is MNHEY and CDR2 is SMNVEV (reference sequence). This CDR3 comprises 17 residues. The DNA of the CDR3 is TGTGCCAGCAGTTTATTAGGGACAGGGAGACTGGCCTACGAGCAGTACTTC. As protein: CASSLLGTGRLAYEQYF.

The genes are TRBV5-6 and TRBJ2-5; 9 bases are shared with TRBD2. This CDR3 has 14 residues. Germline assignment: CDR1 SGHDT and CDR2 YYEEEE. The V gene end was trimmed by 1 base and the J gene end by 7 bases; junction bases not matched to a gene: 5. Written as DNA, the CDR3 is TGTGCCAGCAGCTTGCGACTAGCGGTGGGGACCCAGTACTTC. As protein: CASSLRLAVGTQYF. The whole variable domain, filled in from reference TRBV5-6 and TRBJ2-5, reads DAGVTQSPTHLIKTRGQQVTLRCSPKSGHDTVSWYQQALGQGPQFIFQYYEEEERQRGNFPDRFSGHQFPNYSSELNVNALLLGDSALYLCASSLRLAVGTQYFGPGTRLLVL.